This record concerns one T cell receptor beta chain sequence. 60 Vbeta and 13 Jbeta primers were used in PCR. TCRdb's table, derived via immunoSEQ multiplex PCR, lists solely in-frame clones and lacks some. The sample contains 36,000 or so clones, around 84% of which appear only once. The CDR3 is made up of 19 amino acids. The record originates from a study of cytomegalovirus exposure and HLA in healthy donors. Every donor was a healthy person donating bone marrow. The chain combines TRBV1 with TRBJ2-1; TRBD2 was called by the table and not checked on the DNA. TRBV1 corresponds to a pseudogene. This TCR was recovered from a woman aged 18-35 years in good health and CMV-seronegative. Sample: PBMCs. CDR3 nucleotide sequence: TGCACCAGCAGCCAAGTGGTTTCTAGCGGGCCGCCCTGTTACAATGAGCAGTTCTTC. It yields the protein CTSSQVVSSGPPCYNEQFF.